These 21 T cell receptor beta chains were sequenced from one sample in a study of monozygotic twins with inflammatory bowel disease. Reanalyzing the 5' RACE reads, TCRdb keeps one entry per CDR3 protein, without DNA. This sample contains approximately 210,000 distinct CDR3 sequences. The specimen was blood. The receptors shown here come from a human donor with ulcerative colitis or Crohn's disease, or a healthy co-twin of an affected twin (not recorded which).

The chain couples TRBV3-1 to TRBJ1-1; TCRdb lists TRBD1, though no DNA is available to test this call. Per the germline V gene, CDR1 is LGHDT and CDR2 is YNNKEL (reference sequence). This CDR3 is 15 amino acids long. The CDR3 protein is CASSQDWRQRHEAFF.

The chain carries TRBV20-1 and TRBJ1-2; the D call of TRBD1 rests on TCRdb alone, since no DNA is present to check it. CDR3 length equals 13 residues. CDR1 is DFQATT, CDR2 SNEGSKA, per germline (reference sequence). CDR3 sequence reads: CSAKDRGNYGYTF.

The rearrangement links TRBV11-2 to TRBJ1-1; no DNA is available, so the TRBD1 call from TCRdb remains unchecked. This CDR3 contains 14 residues. Germline assignment: CDR1 SGHAT and CDR2 FQNNGV. This chain's CDR3 is CASSLGQGLTEAFF.

According to its frequency, this clonotype is medium-sized. The genes are TRBV7-6 and TRBJ2-1; TCRdb returns TRBD1, unconfirmable since there is no DNA. Germline V CDR1 and CDR2: SGHVS, FNYEAQ. This CDR3 contains 16 residues. The CDR3 spells CASSLTPRDSYNEQFF. The full variable domain, in which reference TRBV7-6 and TRBJ2-1 provide the parts outside the CDR3, is GAGVSQSPRYKVTKRGQDVALRCDPISGHVSLYWYRQALGQGPEFLTYFNYEAQQDKSGLPNDRFSAERPEGSISTLTIQRTEQRDSAMYRCASSLTPRDSYNEQFFGPGTRLTVL.

The V and J genes are TRBV30 and TRBJ2-1; TCRdb gives TRBD2 as the D gene, but with no DNA this cannot be confirmed. Germline lookup yields CDR1 GTSNPN and CDR2 SVGIG (reference sequence). The CDR3 totals 15 residues. The CDR3: CAWSIGAGGLDEQFF.

V gene TRBV11-1 combines with J gene TRBJ2-1; TCRdb selects TRBD2, and the lack of DNA leaves this call unchecked. The CDR3 covers 18 residues. The germline gives CDR1 SGHAT, CDR2 FQDESV (reference sequence). The CDR3 spells CASSYRGLAVSSYNEQFF.

V is TRBV4-1 and J is TRBJ1-4. The CDR3 is 16 residues long. Germline values: CDR1 MGHRA, CDR2 YSYEKL. The chain's CDR3 is CASSQGGHPTNEKLFF.

This chain connects TRBV19 to TRBJ1-5. The germline V gene has CDR1 LNHDA and CDR2 SQIVND (reference sequence). The CDR3 sequence is 15 residues long. CDR3 amino acids: CASSSIGNSNQPQHF.

The rearrangement links TRBV5-6 to TRBJ2-7; absent DNA, TCRdb's TRBD1 call cannot be checked. The length of the CDR3 is 15 residues. Per the germline V gene, CDR1 is SGHDT and CDR2 is YYEEEE. The CDR3 protein is CASSLAAGRVHEQYF.

V is TRBV20-1 and J is TRBJ2-7; TCRdb designates TRBD2, a call that cannot be tested without DNA. The CDR3 extends over 13 amino acids. Germline V gene data show CDR1 as DFQATT and CDR2 as SNEGSKA (reference sequence). The CDR3 loop is CSAVPGLGEEQYF.

This chain links TRBV5-1 with TRBJ2-3; TCRdb's D call, TRBD1, is unchecked because there is no DNA. The germline CDR1 and CDR2 sequences are SGHRS and YFSETQ. The CDR3 length is 16 residues. The chain's CDR3 is CASSHNPGTGVDTQYF. The full variable domain, completed using reference TRBV5-1 and TRBJ2-3, is KAGVTQTPRYLIKTRGQQVTLSCSPISGHRSVSWYQQTPGQGLQFLFEYFSETQRNKGNFPGRFSGRQFSNSRSEMNVSTLELGDSALYLCASSHNPGTGVDTQYFGPGTRLTVL.

V is TRBV14 and J is TRBJ2-1; the TCRdb call, TRBD1, lacks DNA for checking. Looked up from germline, CDR1 is SGHDN and CDR2 is FVKESK. The CDR3 extends over 15 amino acids. The CDR3 here is CASSQSWKGWNEQFF.

The chain recombines TRBV29-1 with TRBJ2-7; TCRdb's D call, TRBD1, is unchecked because there is no DNA. The germline gives CDR1 SQVTM, CDR2 ANQGSEA. There are 12 residues in the CDR3. CDR3 loop: CSGGTGDYEQYF.

The rearrangement uses TRBV5-1 and TRBJ2-1; TCRdb outputs TRBD1, but without DNA this stays unchecked. Germline CDR1 SGHRS, CDR2 YFSETQ. The CDR3 consists of 15 residues. The CDR3 region is CASSWGQYLDEEQFF.

Here the CDR3 reads CASSLTDPGHSYEQYF. The V and J genes are TRBV27 and TRBJ2-7; with no DNA, the TCRdb D assignment of TRBD1 cannot be verified. Germline CDR1 is MNHEY and CDR2 is SMNVEV (reference sequence). This CDR3 has 16 amino acids.

The chain is built from TRBV20-1 and TRBJ1-1; TCRdb lists TRBD1, though no DNA is available to test this call. This CDR3 contains 16 residues. Per germline, CDR1 DFQATT and CDR2 SNEGSKA (reference sequence). CDR3 loop: CSAAPARGKMNTEAFF.

This chain joins TRBV6-6 and TRBJ1-6; TCRdb gives TRBD1 as the D gene, but with no DNA this cannot be confirmed. Germline lookup yields CDR1 MNHNY and CDR2 SVGAGI (reference sequence). The CDR3 extends over 14 amino acids. CDR3 residues: CASSPRVNNSPLHF.

The J gene is TRBJ2-2, the V gene TRBV4-1. From germline, CDR1 is MGHRA and CDR2 YSYEKL. This CDR3 has 15 amino acids. The CDR3 protein is CASSYFQVDTGELFF.

The genes are TRBV10-2 and TRBJ2-2; as DNA is missing, the TRBD1 call by TCRdb cannot be tested. Germline-derived CDR1 and CDR2 are WSHSY and SAAADI. This CDR3 is built from 14 residues. This chain's CDR3 is CASPRDRVTGELFF.

V is TRBV12-3 or TRBV12-4 and J is TRBJ2-2; TCRdb's D call, TRBD2, is unchecked because there is no DNA. This CDR3 is 19 amino acids long. CDR3 sequence: CASSFWGPGFGASTGELFF.

The rearrangement links TRBV2 to TRBJ1-4. Germline CDR1 reads SNHLY; CDR2 reads FYNNEI. The CDR3 extends over 11 amino acids. The CDR3 here is CASSVDRKLFF. The variable domain in full, completed from reference TRBV2 and TRBJ1-4, reads EPEVTQTPSHQVTQMGQEVILRCVPISNHLYFYWYRQILGQKVEFLVSFYNNEISEKSEIFDDQFSVERPDGSNFTLKIRSTKLEDSAMYFCASSVDRKLFFGSGTQLSVL.